This passage covers 8 T cell receptor beta chains from one sample sequenced in a study of T cell clones after liver transplantation. The protocol was immunoSEQ multiplex PCR, while the TCRdb copy is restricted to in-frame clones and leaves out a portion. The data contain about 70,000 clones, about four fifths of them seen just once; the ten biggest clones take up approximately 0.8%. The sample in question was CD4+ T cells from blood, obtained 12 months after liver transplant. These receptors originate from a human patient who received a liver transplant. Some T cells may be graft donor cells.

This clone has more than one count but fewer than ten. The chain recombines TRBV5-1 with TRBJ2-7, with TRBD2 matching 8 bases. In germline, CDR1 is SGHRS, CDR2 YFSETQ. The CDR3 is made up of 14 amino acids. J was trimmed by 7 bases and V by 0 bases; bases with no gene match: 6. The CDR3 protein is CASSLAVTSDEQYF. The DNA for the CDR3 is TGCGCCAGCAGCTTGGCTGTGACTAGCGATGAGCAGTACTTC.

The chain joins TRBV5-1 to TRBJ2-3; tentative D call: TRBD2 (6 bases). The CDR3 is 16 residues long. CDR1 SGHRS and CDR2 YFSETQ come from the germline V gene. V lost 3 bases and J lost 2, with 16 bases in between. The CDR3 bases are TGCGCCAGCAGCTCCTTGAGTAGCGGCCACACAGATACGCAGTATTTT. It yields the protein CASSSLSSGHTDTQYF.

This chain connects TRBV29-1 to TRBJ2-7; a possible D gene is TRBD2 (6 bases). Germline V CDR1 and CDR2: SQVTM, ANQGSEA. The CDR3 runs 14 residues. The V end was cut by 4 bases, the J end by 7 bases, with 20 bases between. CDR3 DNA: TGCAGCGTTGTTGGGGCGGGAAGAACGGGGGAGCAGTACTTC. Translating it yields CSVVGAGRTGEQYF.

The V gene is TRBV19, the J gene TRBJ1-4; D perhaps matches TRBD1 (6 bases). Germline V gives CDR1 LNHDA, CDR2 SQIVND (reference sequence). Trimming cost V 7 bases and J 8 bases, with 20 bases left between them. The CDR3 runs 15 residues. CDR3 in DNA: TGTGCCAGTACCATCGGTGCGGGGGCGCGGGAAAAACTGTTTTTT. This codes for CASTIGAGAREKLFF. Supplemented by reference TRBV19 and TRBJ1-4, the full variable domain reads DGGITQSPKYLFRKEGQNVTLSCEQNLNHDAMYWYRQDPGQGLRLIYYSQIVNDFQKGDIAEGYSVSREKKESFPLTVTSAQKNPTAFYLCASTIGAGAREKLFFGSGTQLSVL.

V gene TRBV5-1 combines with J gene TRBJ2-5; D gene unclear. Trimming shortened V by 4 bases and J by 5 bases, and 21 bases separated the two germline ends. The CDR3 consists of 16 residues. Germline loops: CDR1 SGHRS, CDR2 YFSETQ. The CDR3 here is CASSDLRPNPGETQYF. The CDR3 nucleotides read TGCGCCAGCAGCGATCTCCGGCCCAACCCTGGGGAGACCCAGTACTTC.

The chain uses TRBV4-3 and TRBJ2-3; 7 bases align to TRBD2. Germline V gene data show CDR1 as LGHNA and CDR2 as YSLEER. Trimming cost V 1 base and J 2 bases; bases outside gene matches: 6. This CDR3 is built from 16 residues. CDR3 sequence: CASSQGASGFTDTQYF. DNA for the CDR3: TGCGCCAGCAGCCAAGGGGCTAGCGGTTTCACAGATACGCAGTATTTT.

The rearrangement links TRBV18 to TRBJ2-2; D gene uncertain. Germline lookup yields CDR1 KGHSH and CDR2 LQKENI. The CDR3 runs to 15 residues. V lost 3 bases, J lost 3 bases, and 11 bases lay in between. CDR3 loop: CASSPLYSYTGELFF. The CDR3 coding sequence is TGTGCCAGCTCACCCCTCTACAGTTACACCGGGGAGCTGTTTTTT. Based on the CDR3 plus reference TRBV18 and TRBJ2-2, the full variable domain is NAGVMQNPRHLVRRRGQEARLRCSPMKGHSHVYWYRQLPEEGLKFMVYLQKENIIDESGMPKERFSAEFPKEGPSILRIQQVVRGDSAAYFCASSPLYSYTGELFFGEGSRLTVL.

V is TRBV7-3 and J is TRBJ1-2, with D perhaps TRBD1 (5 bases). V lost 5 bases, J lost 8 bases, and 15 bases lay in between. Germline values: CDR1 SGHTA, CDR2 FQGTGA. CDR3 size: 13 residues. The DNA for the CDR3 is TGTGCCAGCAGCCCGGGACCAGGTCGCGGCTACACCTTC. It is translated as CASSPGPGRGYTF.